This TCR beta chain was recovered during a study of blood T cell repertoires in COVID-19. Under the authors' procedure: Estimated nucleated cell counts came from reference gene primer amplification. Sequencing used immunoSEQ multiplex PCR; TCRdb keeps in-frame clones, though not all of them. D and trimming come from the DNA, and the V and J calls and clone size come from that table. The sample shows 300,000 to 350,000 clones, around nine tenths of them seen only once. The CDR3 sequence is 14 residues long. The germline gives CDR1 MNHEY, CDR2 SVGAGI. V dropped 7 bases and J dropped 7; count of bases not matched to a gene: 6.

This TCR was recovered from a woman between 18 and 29 years old who had recovered from COVID-19. Sequencing was carried out using peripheral blood. The chain joins TRBV6-5 to TRBJ2-3, with 12 bases fitting TRBD2. The CDR3 region is CASTDGTSGHTQYF. The CDR3, as DNA: TGTGCCAGCACCGACGGGACTAGCGGGCATACGCAGTATTTT.